This T cell receptor (beta chain) is from a study of blood T cell repertoires in COVID-19 (TCRdb year 2020). Regarding the study in general: Samples from collaborators originated in the United States, Italy and Spain and spanned both the acute and convalescent phases of COVID-19. The prospective study material was composed of cDNA or gDNA derived from T cells, B-cell-depleted T cells, or PBMCs. Where available, HLA class I and class II types were obtained from metadata supplied by the sample provider rather than from assay-based typing. A de-identified subject ID, COVID-19 status, age in years and sex were almost always included in the sample metadata. The samples were drawn from the first 160 participants of the ongoing ImmuneRACE study and from over 950 subjects provided by 6 global collaborators. The repertoires were released in a freely available public database meant as a resource for research on the immune response to SARS-CoV-2. The dataset comprised deeply sampled blood TCRbeta repertoires from subjects exposed to, actively infected with, or recovered from COVID-19.

Enrolling through a virtual design, the prospective study's participants ranged in age from roughly 18 to 95 years and lived across approximately 25 United States geographic areas. Cohort assignment in the prospective study relied on participant-reported clinical history from a screening survey and a study questionnaire. For ImmuneRACE Cohort 3, a participant was defined as recovered based on two consecutive negative NP/OP PCR tests, clearance by a healthcare professional, or resolution of symptoms. In the prospective study, mobile phlebotomists collected whole blood, serum and a nasopharyngeal or oropharyngeal swab from each participant. Participants in the prospective study had the option to provide additional blood draws and questionnaires over a roughly two-month period. Before DNA extraction, blood samples from the prospective study were shipped at room temperature or frozen. The V and J ends are trimmed by 0 bases and 4 bases, leaving 13 bases between them. The CDR3 contains 16 residues, cysteine and phenylalanine counted. Only the CDR3 DNA stays, 48 bases, in frame from base 1. CDR1 and CDR2 were assigned from the germline V gene as SGDLS and YYNGEE.

Regarding this clone: Its antigen is unknown. Base qualities are missing; no much larger clone stands one base away.

What the work shows at the level of the full study, not this receptor alone: How much clinical and demographic metadata was included differed by source and by participant, and the metadata was provided uncurated.

The immunoSEQ Assay, a bias-controlled multiplex PCR, was used to amplify TCRbeta CDR3 regions from genomic DNA. Processing in the source paper ran as follows. The number of nucleated cells in each sample was estimated by amplification of reference gene primers within the assay. To quantify the absolute abundance of each unique TCRbeta CDR3 rearrangement, sequence reads were collapsed and filtered. Productive Simpson clonality was computed per sample as the square root of Simpson's diversity index over productive rearrangements. TCRdb re-hosts the immuneACCESS table, in-frame sequences only. Its copies lack some clones; in the studies checked, an unresolved V gene accounts for under half of them, and the cause for the rest is not known. V, J and clone size derive from that table, while D and trimming were established from the DNA sequence. A total of hundreds of thousands of clones appear in this sample, around 90% of them only once. The ten most abundant clones make up 3% of the sample.

This clonotype was obtained from a woman between 50 and 59 years old who had recovered from COVID-19. The source material was PBMCs or T cells enriched from blood (not recorded which). The V gene is TRBV9 and the J gene is TRBJ2-2; no confident D gene assignment can be made. This receptor has the CDR3 CASSVVSHSFTGELFF. The bases are TGTGCCAGCAGCGTAGTTAGTCACTCCTTCACCGGGGAGCTGTTTTTT.